Presented here are 3 T cell receptor beta chains from one specimen sequenced in a study of shared clonotypes between healthy human individuals. Data came from immunoSEQ multiplex PCR; TCRdb stores just in-frame clones and leaves some out. Of 500,000 to 650,000 clones in the sample, roughly 79% are singletons; the top ten hold more than 10%. Material: PBMCs. These receptors originate from a woman aged 40 to 49 in good health. Some clones in this sample may be carry-over from other donors' samples.

About this clone: This may stem from a read error, because a much larger clone lies one nucleotide away. The chain employs TRBV13 and TRBJ1-2; D gene unclear. Germline CDR1 is PRHDT and CDR2 is FYEKMQ (reference sequence). This CDR3 contains 11 residues. CDR3 amino acids: CVSSLGYGYTF. The DNA of the CDR3 is TGTGTCAGCAGCTTAGGGTATGGCTACACCTTC.

Here the CDR3 reads CASSFRLAGGGEQYF. CDR3 in DNA: TGTGCCAGCAGCTTTAGACTAGCGGGAGGCGGCGAGCAGTACTTC. This chain uses TRBV7-2 with TRBJ2-7; 13 bases line up with TRBD2. The CDR3 runs 15 residues. Trimming took 3 bases from V and 6 from J; bases not matched to a gene: 5. The germline V gene encodes CDR1 SGHTA and CDR2 FQGNSA.

Only a few counts were recorded for this clone. The V gene is TRBV14, the J gene TRBJ2-7; possibly TRBD1 or TRBD2 for D (5 bases each). V lost 4 bases to trimming and J lost 7 bases, with 23 bases between them. The CDR3 is made up of 16 amino acids. The germline V gene encodes CDR1 SGHDN and CDR2 FVKESK. The CDR3: CASSLFGAGRSGEQYF. Here the CDR3 DNA reads TGTGCCAGCAGCCTCTTCGGGGCAGGGAGAAGCGGAGAGCAGTACTTC.